This entry features one TCR beta chain sequence. Its matching antigen is unknown. Donors, healthy HIV-negative adults, lacked recent acute infections or vaccinations. Every donor, a Caucasian adult, lived in Nashville, Tennessee. The data were produced by immunoSEQ multiplex PCR, yet TCRdb's version contains in-frame clones alone and is incomplete. This repertoire shows roughly 2 million clones, more than 90% found once; its top ten account for more than 0.1%. Germline V CDR1 and CDR2: MDHEN, SYDVKM. J lost 4 bases, V lost 8 bases, and 14 bases had no gene match. The CDR3 has 16 amino acids. This sample was included in a study of shared clonotypes between healthy human individuals. Findings and limits, study-wide: Sampling covered blood only; tissue repertoires likely differ. Measured sharing among donors was expected to vary with sequencing depth.

This chain uses TRBV28 with TRBJ1-2; 9 bases fit TRBD1. The TCR sequence derives from a young man in good health. The material sequenced was naive CD4+ T cells sorted from blood. As for subset: CD45RA+ positively selected. The CDR3 sequence: CASFEAGQGPLYGYTF. In DNA, the CDR3 is TGTGCCAGCTTTGAAGCTGGACAGGGGCCCCTCTATGGCTACACCTTC.